The 28 T cell receptor beta chains below come from one sample, sequenced in a study of early T cells in non-severe SARS-CoV-2 infection. TCRdb re-analysed the 5' RACE reads in MiXCR, keeping a single row per CDR3 protein. The sample includes nearly 90,000 distinct CDR3 sequences, around 15% of them seen just once. Sequenced: whole blood. The receptors were sampled from an adult who was a healthcare worker with PCR-confirmed SARS-CoV-2 infection or an uninfected control (not recorded which).

The chain carries TRBV11-2 and TRBJ2-5; D gene ambiguous. The CDR3 extends over 14 amino acids. CDR1 is SGHAT and CDR2 is FQNNGV in the germline V gene. V was clipped by 2 bases and J by 5 bases, with 12 bases between them. The CDR3 nucleotides are TGTGCCAGCAGCTTATATACGAGTTGGGAGACCCAGTACTTC. Translated, it gives CASSLYTSWETQYF.

V usage is TRBV5-6 and J usage is TRBJ2-4; 12 bases align to TRBD1. The CDR3 has 12 residues. From germline, CDR1 is SGHDT and CDR2 YYEEEE. Unmatched junction bases numbered 3, after V lost 2 bases and J lost 15 bases. CDR3: CASSFGTGGPYF. The CDR3 bases are TGTGCCAGCAGCTTTGGGACAGGGGGCCCGTACTTC.

This clonotype was counted at least ten times. At one end, the junction sequence differs from germline, possibly due to a read error. The CDR3 DNA reads TGTGCCAGCACCTTAGTGACAGGGCCCTCCTACGAGCAGTACTTC. Amino acids: CASTLVTGPSYEQYF. The genes are TRBV7-2 and TRBJ2-7, with 7 bases lining up with TRBD1. The CDR3 sequence is 15 residues long. Germline assignment: CDR1 SGHTA and CDR2 FQGNSA. The whole variable domain, filled in from reference TRBV7-2 and TRBJ2-7, reads GAGVSQSPSNKVTEKGKDVELRCDPISGHTALYWYRQSLGQGLEFLIYFQGNSAPDKSGLPSDRFSAERTGGSVSTLTIQRTQQEDSAVYLCASTLVTGPSYEQYFGPGTRLTVT.

This clonotype occurred a few times. The chain links TRBV9 to TRBJ2-5; TRBD2 matches at 9 bases. From germline, CDR1 is SGDLS and CDR2 YYNGEE. The CDR3 sequence is 16 residues long. Trimming cost V 1 base and J 4 bases; bases outside gene matches: 8. The CDR3 loop reads CASSVRREGRRETQYF. CDR3 nucleotide sequence: TGTGCCAGCAGCGTAAGGCGGGAGGGCCGGCGAGAGACCCAGTACTTC.

This clonotype was found many times. The CDR3, as DNA: TGCAGTGCTAGACCATCCCATACCCTTCTCTCCTACGAGCAGTACTTC. This gives the protein CSARPSHTLLSYEQYF. The chain carries TRBV20-1 and TRBJ2-7; D not resolved. Trimming removed 2 bases from V and 0 bases from J, with 17 bases in between. This CDR3 has 16 residues. Germline CDR1 reads DFQATT; CDR2 reads SNEGSKA (reference sequence).

The chain links TRBV10-2 to TRBJ2-7, with no clear D. Trimming left V 1 base short and J 6 bases short, with 7 bases between. Germline lookup yields CDR1 WSHSY and CDR2 SAAADI. This CDR3 region has 12 residues. The CDR3 DNA reads as TGCGCCAGCAGTGAGTTAGGTATCGAGCAGTACTTC. Translation gives CASSELGIEQYF.

This clonotype was observed many times. This chain joins TRBV7-2 and TRBJ2-1; the match to TRBD2 covers 9 bases. The germline gives CDR1 SGHTA, CDR2 FQGNSA. The CDR3 covers 15 residues. V shed 1 base and J 6 bases; nucleotides not matched to a gene: 4. The CDR3 DNA reads TGTGCCAGCAGCTTAGGTAGCGGGAGAAGCAATGAGCAGTTCTTC. This encodes CASSLGSGRSNEQFF.

The chain carries TRBV12-3 or TRBV12-4 and TRBJ1-2; 7 bases are a match to TRBD1. The CDR3 totals 15 residues. Losses at the gene ends were 6 bases for V and 0 bases for J; bases not matched to a gene: 7. CDR3 coding DNA: TGTGCCAGCAGGGTACAGGGGAGGACTAACTATGGCTACACCTTC. This gives the protein CASRVQGRTNYGYTF.

The table lists this clonotype with a few counts. The J gene is TRBJ2-7, the V gene TRBV2; D unclear. Germline CDR1 reads SNHLY; CDR2 reads FYNNEI. This CDR3 contains 12 residues. V lost 8 bases to trimming and J lost 1 base, with 9 bases between them. CDR3 residues: CASGSQSYEQYF. The CDR3 nucleotides read TGTGCCAGCGGATCTCAGTCCTACGAGCAGTACTTC.

The chain recombines TRBV5-1 with TRBJ2-1, with D possibly called TRBD1 or TRBD2 (6 bases each). CDR1 and CDR2 from the germline V gene are SGHRS and YFSETQ. The CDR3 is 14 residues long. Deletions cut 4 bases from V and 6 bases from J, with 14 bases between. The CDR3 reads CASSRQERVNEQFF. For the CDR3, the DNA is TGCGCCAGCAGCAGACAGGAGCGGGTCAATGAGCAGTTCTTC. The variable domain in full, with the rest retrieved from reference TRBV5-1 and TRBJ2-1, is KAGVTQTPRYLIKTRGQQVTLSCSPISGHRSVSWYQQTPGQGLQFLFEYFSETQRNKGNFPGRFSGRQFSNSRSEMNVSTLELGDSALYLCASSRQERVNEQFFGPGTRLTVL.

This chain uses TRBV5-1 with TRBJ1-1, with unresolved D. The V end was cut by 2 bases, the J end by 1 base, with 9 bases between. From germline, CDR1 is SGHRS and CDR2 YFSETQ. This CDR3 comprises 14 residues. The CDR3 region is CASSFQVGNTEAFF. Written as DNA, the CDR3 is TGCGCCAGCAGCTTCCAAGTCGGGAACACTGAAGCTTTCTTT.

This clonotype was observed many times. The rearrangement joins TRBV7-7 to TRBJ2-7; 9 positions match TRBD2. This CDR3 region has 15 residues. CDR1 is SSHAT and CDR2 is FNYEAQ in the germline V gene (reference sequence). Losses at the gene ends were 5 bases for V and 2 bases for J; bases not matched to a gene: 7. In DNA, the CDR3 is TGTGCCAGCAGCGAAGGGGTAGCGGGGGCCTACGAGCAGTACTTC. Its protein product is CASSEGVAGAYEQYF.

The rearrangement uses TRBV29-1 and TRBJ2-7; D is possibly TRBD2 (6 bases). Germline V gene lookup returns CDR1 SQVTM and CDR2 ANQGSEA. This CDR3 is built from 14 residues. The V end lost 7 bases, the J end lost 0 bases, and 16 bases lay between the germline ends. CDR3 in DNA: TGCAGCGCCAGGCGGCGGGAAGACTCCTACGAGCAGTACTTC. Amino acids: CSARRREDSYEQYF.

V is TRBV28 and J is TRBJ1-1; D remains ambiguous. Per germline, CDR1 MDHEN and CDR2 SYDVKM. This CDR3 spans 12 amino acids. Trimming stripped 3 bases from V and 2 bases from J, with 4 bases between. CDR3 amino acids: CASSLSNTEAFF. The CDR3 region has the DNA TGTGCCAGCAGTTTGTCAAACACTGAAGCTTTCTTT.

In this sample, this clonotype turned up many times. The chain employs TRBV3-1 and TRBJ2-1, with D hard to call. This CDR3 has 12 amino acids. Looked up from germline, CDR1 is LGHDT and CDR2 is YNNKEL (reference sequence). Trimming removed 4 bases at V and 9 bases at J, with 10 bases between. The CDR3 sequence is CASSLAESEQFF. DNA of the CDR3: TGTGCCAGCAGCCTCGCCGAGTCTGAGCAGTTCTTC.

The V and J genes are TRBV5-1 and TRBJ1-1; the D gene is possibly TRBD1 (5 bases). The germline CDR1 and CDR2 sequences are SGHRS and YFSETQ. This CDR3 is 14 amino acids long. The ends were cut back, 1 base at V and 0 bases at J, with 7 bases in the middle. The CDR3 bases are TGCGCCAGCAGCTTGCACAGGATGAACACTGAAGCTTTCTTT. Residues: CASSLHRMNTEAFF.

This clonotype was found a few times. This is likely a read error, given that the CDR3 carries no conserved phenylalanine or tryptophan at its end. This sequence joins TRBV5-1 and TRBJ2-2; D assignment may be TRBD1 or TRBD2 (5 bases each). CDR1 is SGHRS, CDR2 YFSETQ, per germline. There are 17 residues in the CDR3. Trimming pared 0 bases from V and 0 bases from J, leaving 12 bases between. CDR3 sequence: CASSLGSRDPNTGELFL. DNA for the CDR3: TGCGCCAGCAGCTTGGGAAGTAGGGACCCGAACACCGGGGAGCTGTTTCTT.

This clonotype was observed a few times. The gene calls are TRBV28 and TRBJ2-1; D is unresolved. From germline, CDR1 is MDHEN and CDR2 SYDVKM. The CDR3 sequence is 11 residues long. Trimming took 10 bases from V and 4 from J, leaving 8 bases between them. CDR3 sequence reads: CATATYNEQFF. CDR3 in DNA: TGTGCCACTGCGACATACAATGAGCAGTTCTTC.

There are a few counts of this clonotype. V gene TRBV6-6 combines with J gene TRBJ1-5; TRBD1 agrees at 7 bases. The V segment lost 2 bases and the J segment 0 bases; nucleotides outside the gene matches: 4. The CDR3 spans 16 residues. From germline, CDR1 is MNHNY and CDR2 SVGAGI (reference sequence). The CDR3 DNA follows: TGTGCCAGCAGTTACGACAGGGCATATAGCAATCAGCCCCAGCATTTT. The encoded protein is CASSYDRAYSNQPQHF.

This clonotype was recorded many times. The chain's CDR3 is CASSLIGQPGPSGNTIYF. In nucleotides, the CDR3 is TGTGCCAGCAGCTTAATAGGACAGCCTGGGCCCTCTGGAAACACCATATATTTT. The chain is built from TRBV7-9 and TRBJ1-3; perhaps TRBD1 as D (6 bases). Between the trimmed V and J ends, which lost 2 bases and 0 bases, there was a span of 17 bases. Germline CDR1 is SEHNR and CDR2 is FQNEAQ (reference sequence). The CDR3 is 18 amino acids.

This clonotype was recorded at least ten times. The chain employs TRBV7-8 and TRBJ2-5; D uncertain. V lost 0 bases and J lost 5, with 4 bases in between. Germline CDR1 reads SGHVS; CDR2 reads FQNEAQ. CDR3 length: 12 amino acids. The chain's CDR3 is CASSLAGETQYF. For the CDR3, the DNA is TGTGCCAGCAGCTTAGCGGGGGAGACCCAGTACTTC.

This clonotype was detected only a few times. The chain couples TRBV4-1 to TRBJ2-7; no firm D call. V dropped 1 base and J dropped 0 bases, with 16 bases sitting between them. The germline V gene encodes CDR1 MGHRA and CDR2 YSYEKL. This CDR3 is built from 17 residues. The CDR3 loop reads CASSQVYSPRASYEQYF. In DNA form, the CDR3 reads TGCGCCAGCAGCCAAGTATATTCCCCCCGGGCCTCCTACGAGCAGTACTTC.

The gene calls are TRBV5-6 and TRBJ2-2; either TRBD1 or TRBD2 may supply D (5 bases each). The CDR3 has 16 residues. Germline CDR1 SGHDT, CDR2 YYEEEE. V was pared by 0 bases and J by 3 bases, with 12 bases between. The CDR3 nucleotides read TGTGCCAGCAGCTTGGTTTCAACGGGACACACCGGGGAGCTGTTTTTT. It is translated as CASSLVSTGHTGELFF.

In its sample, this clonotype was seen a few times. V and J are TRBV4-2 and TRBJ2-7, with 10 positions matching TRBD1. V lost 1 base and J lost 4; bases outside the gene matches: 13. CDR3 size: 18 residues. Germline assignment: CDR1 LGHNA and CDR2 YNFKEQ. This CDR3 reads CASSQVPAAGQGQYEQYF. In DNA, the CDR3 is TGTGCCAGCAGCCAAGTGCCGGCGGCGGGACAGGGGCAGTACGAGCAGTACTTC.

Here the CDR3 DNA reads TGTGCCAGCTCTCGGGACATCACTGAAGCTTTCTTT. It translates to CASSRDITEAFF. J is TRBJ1-1 and V is TRBV18, with a tentative D call TRBD1 (6 bases). The V end lost 6 bases, the J end lost 4 bases, and 9 bases lay between the germline ends. Germline V gene sequence: CDR1 KGHSH, CDR2 LQKENI. The CDR3 is 12 amino acids. The variable domain in full, with the rest retrieved from reference TRBV18 and TRBJ1-1, is NAGVMQNPRHLVRRRGQEARLRCSPMKGHSHVYWYRQLPEEGLKFMVYLQKENIIDESGMPKERFSAEFPKEGPSILRIQQVVRGDSAAYFCASSRDITEAFFGQGTRLTVV.

The V gene is TRBV27, the J gene TRBJ2-4; 9 bases align to TRBD1. V trimming: 3 bases; J trimming: 0 bases; junction bases outside the gene matches: 3. Looked up from germline, CDR1 is MNHEY and CDR2 is SMNVEV (reference sequence). The CDR3 consists of 16 residues. The CDR3 nucleotides are TGTGCCAGCAGTTTGGGACAGGGCCTAGCCAAAAACATTCAGTACTTC. This sequence encodes CASSLGQGLAKNIQYF.

There are many counts of this clonotype. The J gene is TRBJ1-1, the V gene TRBV10-3; D gene unclear. The CDR3 is 14 residues long. V was cut by 0 bases and J by 5 bases, with 10 bases left in between. The germline V gene encodes CDR1 ENHRY and CDR2 SYGVKD. The DNA of the CDR3 is TGTGCCATCAGTGAGTCTGACACCTCTACTGAAGCTTTCTTT. This sequence encodes CAISESDTSTEAFF.

V and J are TRBV15 and TRBJ1-1; D may be TRBD1 (6 bases). CDR1 is LNHNV and CDR2 is YYDKDF in the germline V gene (reference sequence). V was cut by 2 bases and J by 5 bases, with 12 bases left in between. CDR3 length: 14 residues. As DNA, the CDR3 is TGTGCCACCAGCAGAAAACAGGGTGGGACTGAAGCTTTCTTT. It codes for CATSRKQGGTEAFF. The whole variable domain, remainder taken from reference TRBV15 and TRBJ1-1, is DAMVIQNPRYQVTQFGKPVTLSCSQTLNHNVMYWYQQKSSQAPKLLFHYYDKDFNNEADTPDNFQSRRPNTSFCFLDIRSPGLGDTAMYLCATSRKQGGTEAFFGQGTRLTVV.